This T cell receptor (beta chain) was profiled in a study of blood T cell repertoires in COVID-19. In the study overall: The United States, Italy and Spain provided the acute and convalescent COVID-19 samples. In each case, the material was cDNA or gDNA derived from T cells, B-cell-depleted T cells, or PBMCs.

Methods used by the authors: Estimates of nucleated cell counts were drawn from the amplification of reference gene primers. Sequenced by immunoSEQ multiplex PCR; TCRdb stores in-frame clones only, minus some. Clone size and the V and J calls come from that table; the DNA yielded D and trimming. The sample lists about 220,000 clones, more than 75% occurring once. The V gene lost 2 bases and the J gene lost 4 bases, with 18 bases spanning the gap. Germline loops: CDR1 SEHNR, CDR2 FQNEAQ (reference sequence). The CDR3 covers 17 residues. Source material: peripheral blood. V and J are TRBV7-9 and TRBJ2-1, with a tentative D call TRBD2 (5 bases). The origin of this receptor is a man aged 45-65 years who had recovered from COVID-19. The CDR3 DNA is TGTGCCAGCAGCTTACGCTCCTGGGAGAACCGGTACAATGAGCAGTTCTTC. This encodes CASSLRSWENRYNEQFF.